This T cell receptor beta chain originates from a study of identical twins. Points on this clonotype: A much larger clone lies one base from this, so it may be a read error.

TCRdb itself ran the 5' RACE reads through MiXCR, one entry per CDR3 protein. The table records approximately 1.8 million distinct CDR3 sequences, around 29% of them present only once. Trimming took 8 bases from V and 5 from J, leaving 12 bases between them. The germline V gene has CDR1 SQVTM and CDR2 ANQGSEA. CDR3 size: 11 residues. The gene calls are TRBV29-1 and TRBJ2-5; D gene uncertain. The TCR was taken from a newborn girl in good health. Specimen: cord blood. Here the CDR3 DNA reads TGCAGCCCTAGGGCCTGGGAGACCCAGTACTTC. Translation gives CSPRAWETQYF.